The rows below give T cell receptor beta chains drawn from one sample of a study of T cells in Graves' hyperthyroidism and ophthalmopathy. TCRdb recomputed calls from the multiplex PCR reads with MiXCR, one row per CDR3 protein. In the table there are hundreds of thousands of distinct CDR3 sequences, 14% of which are singletons. The sample consisted of blood. The receptor set was obtained from a woman younger than 45 with Graves' hyperthyroidism that later progressed to Graves' ophthalmopathy. The CDR3 runs from the conserved cysteine through the conserved F or W. D genes are given only for firm matches. Size is omitted from some rows. Given values are once, few, many or a class for expanded clones.

TRBJ1-5	many	TRBV20-1	TRBD1	CSARGTGGTNQPQHF	TGCAGTGCTAGAGGGACAGGGGGGACCAATCAGCCCCAGCATTTT
TRBJ2-1	many	TRBV28	TRBD2	CASSLRGLAGVEQFF	TGTGCCAGCAGTTTGAGAGGACTAGCGGGAGTCGAGCAGTTCTTC
TRBJ1-1	many	TRBV6-1	-	CASSEEYLGGTEAFF	TGTGCCAGCAGTGAAGAATATCTTGGAGGGACTGAAGCTTTCTTT
TRBJ1-5	-	TRBV5-6	TRBD1	CASSLRGTGFQPQHF	TGTGCCAGCAGCTTGCGGGGGACAGGGTTTCAGCCCCAGCATTTT
TRBJ2-1	many	TRBV2	-	CASEGSYNEQFF	TGTGCCAGCGAAGGGTCCTACAATGAGCAGTTCTTC
TRBJ1-1	many	TRBV6-2/TRBV6-3	-	CASNDPDTEAFF	TGTGCCAGCAACGACCCGGACACTGAAGCTTTCTTT
TRBJ1-5	many	TRBV20-1	-	CSARGEVDFGNQPQHF	TGCAGTGCTAGAGGGGAGGTCGACTTTGGCAATCAGCCCCAGCATTTT
TRBJ2-5	-	TRBV13	-	CASSLDRMYQETQYF	TGTGCCAGCAGCTTGGATCGGATGTACCAAGAGACCCAGTACTTC
TRBJ2-1	-	TRBV6-2/TRBV6-3	-	CASLARGFNEQFF	TGTGCCAGCTTGGCCCGGGGGTTCAATGAGCAGTTCTTC
TRBJ2-7	-	TRBV19	TRBD1	CASSNPDREGYEQYF	TGTGCCAGTAGTAACCCCGACAGGGAAGGCTACGAGCAGTACTTC
TRBJ2-2	few	TRBV3-1	TRBD2	CASSRGLAGSVVELFF	TGTGCCAGCAGCCGGGGACTAGCGGGAAGTGTCGTGGAGCTGTTTTTT
TRBJ2-7	-	TRBV4-1	TRBD1	CASSQEEGTGSYEQYF	TGCGCCAGCAGCCAAGAGGAGGGGACAGGTTCTTACGAGCAGTACTTC
TRBJ1-5	many	TRBV5-6	-	CASSYSGTTNQPQHF	TGTGCCAGCAGCTACTCCGGGACAACCAATCAGCCCCAGCATTTT
TRBJ2-1	many	TRBV12-5	-	CASGLTGQEQFF	TGTGCTAGTGGTTTGACTGGCCAAGAGCAGTTCTTC
TRBJ2-5	many	TRBV29-1	TRBD2	CSGSRLAGEETQYF	TGCAGCGGATCCCGCCTAGCGGGAGAAGAGACCCAGTACTTC
TRBJ1-6	few	TRBV5-6	-	CASSPRVLNSPLHF	TGTGCCAGCAGTCCCCGGGTCCTCAATTCACCCCTCCACTTT
TRBJ2-5	many	TRBV19	TRBD2	CASAPSYLAGGPETQYF	TGTGCCAGTGCGCCAAGCTACTTAGCGGGAGGTCCGGAGACCCAGTACTTC
TRBJ2-5	-	TRBV7-2	-	CASSLAWDGAEETQYF	TGTGCCAGCAGCTTAGCGTGGGATGGGGCGGAAGAGACCCAGTACTTC
TRBJ1-4	-	TRBV7-6	-	CASSLGRFREANEKLFF	TGTGCCAGCAGCTTAGGTCGGTTCAGGGAAGCAAATGAAAAACTGTTTTTT
TRBJ2-7	-	TRBV19	TRBD1	CASSLGPIQGVEQYF	TGTGCCAGTAGTCTGGGCCCGATCCAGGGGGTCGAGCAGTACTTC
TRBJ1-1	many	TRBV5-1	-	CASTSGPMNTEAFF	TGCGCCAGCACGAGCGGCCCCATGAACACTGAAGCTTTCTTT
TRBJ2-2	-	TRBV29-1	TRBD1	CSGKQGVNTGELFF	TGCAGCGGCAAACAGGGGGTAAACACCGGGGAGCTGTTTTTT
TRBJ2-5	many	TRBV6-5	-	CASSYSPGDTETQYF	TGTGCCAGCAGTTACTCCCCGGGGGATACGGAGACCCAGTACTTC
TRBJ2-7	many	TRBV27	TRBD1	CASLDRAGHEQYF	TGTGCCAGCCTCGACAGGGCAGGCCACGAGCAGTACTTC
TRBJ1-2	-	TRBV29-1	TRBD1	CSIRQGYGYTF	TGCAGCATTCGACAGGGCTATGGCTACACCTTC
TRBJ2-1	many	TRBV28	-	CASRGWRGDRNEQFF	TGTGCCAGCCGGGGGTGGAGGGGCGATAGAAATGAGCAGTTCTTC
TRBJ2-1	many	TRBV19	TRBD1	CASRGDRWNDEQFF	TGTGCCAGTAGGGGGGACAGGTGGAATGATGAGCAGTTCTTC
TRBJ2-3	many	TRBV4-2	TRBD1	CASSSADRGRTDTQYF	TGTGCCAGCAGCTCGGCGGACAGGGGGCGAACAGATACGCAGTATTTT
TRBJ2-3	few	TRBV19	TRBD2	CASSRTSGLTDTQYF	TGTGCCAGTAGTCGGACTAGCGGCCTCACAGATACGCAGTATTTT
TRBJ1-1	many	TRBV11-3	-	CASSLDFLGGGLNTEAFF	TGTGCCAGCAGCTTAGATTTTCTCGGAGGGGGACTGAACACTGAAGCTTTCTTT
TRBJ1-1	many	TRBV6-6	-	CASSYARQMNTEAFF	TGTGCCAGCAGTTACGCGAGACAGATGAACACTGAAGCTTTCTTT
TRBJ2-5	many	TRBV10-3	-	CAISGEGHQETQYF	TGTGCCATCAGTGGAGAGGGTCACCAAGAGACCCAGTACTTC
TRBJ2-7	many	TRBV28	-	CASPPTGASYEQYF	TGTGCCAGCCCCCCGACGGGAGCTTCGTACGAGCAGTACTTC
TRBJ2-7	-	TRBV7-9	-	CASSLRRENRDEQYF	TGTGCCAGCAGCTTACGACGGGAGAACAGGGACGAGCAGTACTTC
TRBJ1-2	few	TRBV14	TRBD1	CASSQTGGSYGYTF	TGTGCCAGCAGCCAGACAGGGGGCTCTTATGGCTACACCTTC
TRBJ2-2	many	TRBV12-3/TRBV12-4	-	CASSLYGDTGELFF	TGTGCCAGCAGTTTATACGGGGACACCGGGGAGCTGTTTTTT
TRBJ1-2	few	TRBV30	-	CAWLGDIPGYTF	TGTGCCTGGTTGGGGGACATCCCTGGCTACACCTTC
TRBJ2-3	few	TRBV6-1	TRBD2	CASSEGGGDTQYF	TGTGCCAGCAGTGAGGGGGGGGGGGATACGCAGTATTTT
TRBJ1-1	few	TRBV11-2	-	CASSSRSAVGTPARAFF	TGTGCCAGCAGCTCCCGCAGTGCAGTTGGCACGCCAGCCCGCGCTTTCTTT
TRBJ2-2	-	TRBV10-3	-	CAISTLGMNTGELFF	TGTGCCATCAGTACCCTCGGTATGAACACCGGGGAGCTGTTTTTT
TRBJ2-5	many	TRBV6-5	-	CASSYLETQYF	TGTGCCAGCAGTTACCTGGAGACCCAGTACTTC
TRBJ2-2	many	TRBV6-2/TRBV6-3	TRBD1	CASRPHPDRVLPTGELFF	TGTGCCAGCAGGCCACACCCAGACAGGGTTTTGCCCACCGGGGAGCTGTTTTTT
TRBJ2-1	many	TRBV5-1	TRBD2	CASSPLAGKDNEQFF	TGCGCCAGCAGCCCCCTAGCGGGAAAGGACAATGAGCAGTTCTTC
TRBJ2-5	few	TRBV27	-	CASSLTGVKETQYF	TGTGCCAGCAGTTTAACCGGGGTAAAAGAGACCCAGTACTTC
TRBJ2-1	-	TRBV11-2	TRBD2	CASSPGTSGHNEQFF	TGTGCCAGCAGTCCCGGGACTAGCGGTCACAATGAGCAGTTCTTC
TRBJ1-6	many	TRBV6-1	-	CASSEIQSPLHF	TGTGCCAGCAGTGAAATTCAATCACCCCTCCACTTT
TRBJ2-1	few	TRBV13	TRBD1	CASSSGQLIGKQFF	TGTGCCAGCAGCTCGGGACAGCTTATTGGGAAACAGTTCTTC
TRBJ1-2	many	TRBV5-1	-	CASSLAQQRDGYTF	TGCGCCAGCAGCTTGGCCCAACAAAGGGACGGCTACACCTTC
TRBJ2-5	few	TRBV14	-	CASSQGTMETQYF	TGTGCCAGCAGCCAAGGGACCATGGAGACCCAGTACTTC
TRBJ1-2	few	TRBV28	TRBD1	CASSSSTGTDYGYTF	TGTGCCAGCAGTTCGTCCACCGGGACAGACTATGGCTACACCTTC
TRBJ1-2	few	TRBV19	-	CASSIDRADRYGYTF	TGTGCCAGTAGTATAGATCGAGCGGACCGTTATGGCTACACCTTC
TRBJ2-3	few	TRBV5-1	-	CASSPGGARTDTQYF	TGCGCCAGCAGCCCCGGCGGGGCCAGGACAGATACGCAGTATTTT
TRBJ1-1	-	TRBV6-6	TRBD1	CASSYSGTGGREAFF	TGTGCCAGCAGTTACTCGGGGACAGGGGGCAGAGAAGCTTTCTTT
TRBJ2-3	many	TRBV12-3/TRBV12-4	TRBD2	CASSSLAGKGTDTQYF	TGTGCCAGCAGTTCCCTAGCGGGTAAAGGCACAGATACGCAGTATTTT
TRBJ2-7	many	TRBV12-5	-	CASGRVSRGEQYF	TGTGCTAGTGGGCGGGTCAGTCGAGGCGAGCAGTACTTC